This T cell receptor beta chain was found in a study of prognosis after radiotherapy for stage I lung cancer. Study observations and caveats: Following stereotactic body radiation therapy, unique TCR clone counts fell, with a median of roughly 10,000 versus 7,000. The way patients used TRBV and TRBJ genes reportedly differed depending on whether they had metastases.

Two-round multiplex PCR, the amplification method, yielded TCR beta CDR3 from genomic DNA. First-round PCR, the initial amplification, used primers specific to each TRBV and TRBJ gene. TCRdb re-derived calls from the multiplex PCR reads in MiXCR, one entry per CDR3 protein. The sample has about 15,000 distinct CDR3 sequences, around 33% seen once. Germline CDR1 and CDR2: SGHDT and YYEEEE. The CDR3 runs to 18 residues. Trimming cost V 4 bases and J 2 bases, with 22 bases left between them. With two time points in the design, approximately 6 milliliters of peripheral blood were drawn at each one. Concerning this clonotype itself: What it binds is not known. A far larger clone is off by one base, so a read error is likely.

The material sequenced was PBMCs, taken before or after stereotactic body radiation therapy (not recorded which). V gene TRBV5-6 combines with J gene TRBJ1-5, with D possibly TRBD1 on 6 matching bases. The sequence came from a donor older than 45 with non-small cell lung cancer. CDR3 bases: TGTGCCAGCAGCGTGGGCCCCTCCACGGGGGCTGGCAATCAGCCCCAGCATTTT. It translates to CASSVGPSTGAGNQPQHF. The complete variable domain, with remaining parts taken from reference TRBV5-6 and TRBJ1-5, reads DAGVTQSPTHLIKTRGQQVTLRCSPKSGHDTVSWYQQALGQGPQFIFQYYEEEERQRGNFPDRFSGHQFPNYSSELNVNALLLGDSALYLCASSVGPSTGAGNQPQHFGDGTRLSIL.